The present T cell receptor beta chain was sequenced within a study of T cell responses to AZD1222 COVID-19 vaccine. Study-wide results and limits: Samples come after the peak T cell response, not at day 14.

To note about this clone: No antigen is known for it.

This CDR3 is 13 amino acids long. The germline V and J ends were trimmed by 4 bases and 8 bases, with 14 bases remaining between them. The germline V gene has CDR1 MNHEY and CDR2 SVGAGI. Produced via immunoSEQ multiplex PCR; TCRdb's table is partial and in-frame only. The profile shows about 130,000 clones, roughly nine tenths of them singletons. The receptor comes from an adult in good health. Here the sequenced sample was peripheral blood, taken on day 0 of AZD1222 vaccination. This sequence joins TRBV6-5 and TRBJ1-2; weak D call: TRBD1 (5 bases). CDR3 loop: CASSSRNEGGYTF. In nucleotides, the CDR3 is TGTGCCAGCAGTTCCCGTAACGAGGGGGGCTACACCTTC.